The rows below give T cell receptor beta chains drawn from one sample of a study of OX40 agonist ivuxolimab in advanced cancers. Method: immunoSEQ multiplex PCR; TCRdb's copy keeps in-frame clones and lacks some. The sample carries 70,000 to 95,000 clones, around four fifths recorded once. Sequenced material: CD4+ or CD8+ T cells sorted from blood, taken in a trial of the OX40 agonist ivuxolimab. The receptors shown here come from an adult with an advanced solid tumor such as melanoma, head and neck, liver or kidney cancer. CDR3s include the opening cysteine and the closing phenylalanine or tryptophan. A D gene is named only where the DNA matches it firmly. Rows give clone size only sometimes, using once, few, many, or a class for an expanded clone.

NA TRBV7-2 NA CASSLGSTGGEQYF
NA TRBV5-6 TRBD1 CASSPTGSSTDTQYF
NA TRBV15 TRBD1 CATSRERKGAKAYEQYF
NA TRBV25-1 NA CASSEIGHVNTEAFF
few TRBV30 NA CAWSVTVVGYTF
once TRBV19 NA CASSFLGGNSYNSPLHF
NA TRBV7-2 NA CASSLGTGYSPLHF
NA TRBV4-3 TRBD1 CASSPALLDRVGTGELFF
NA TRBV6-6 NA CASSYQRVGYEQYF
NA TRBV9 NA CASSVMINTEAFF
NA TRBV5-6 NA CASSLRLGNGYTF
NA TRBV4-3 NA CASSQVPARYTGELFF
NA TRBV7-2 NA CASLVAPGSYNSPLHF
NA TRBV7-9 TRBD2 CASSTRSGGASYNEQFF
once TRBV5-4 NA CASSSQGGGSYGYTF
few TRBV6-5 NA CASSYSTGNLVF
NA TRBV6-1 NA CASSTRTDYGYTF
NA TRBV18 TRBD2 CASSPPGTSGPETQYF
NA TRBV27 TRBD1 CASSFNPDRVEGYTF
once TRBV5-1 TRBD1 CASSSGQGGGELFF
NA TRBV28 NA CASSSLTAYYNEQFF
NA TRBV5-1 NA CASRPAPGAIYEQYF
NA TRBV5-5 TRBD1 CASSLGDSRRNTEAFF
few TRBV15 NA CATSSRVDANTEAFF
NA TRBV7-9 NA CASSGERQGTGANVLTF
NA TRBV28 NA CASSNRAEGAF
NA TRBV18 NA CASSPTSWGANTEAFF
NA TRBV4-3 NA CASSQVAGAYEQYF
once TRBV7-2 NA CAIRDVDDYGYTF
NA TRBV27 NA CASSFSAGPYEQYF
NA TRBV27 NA CASSMRQTDTQYF
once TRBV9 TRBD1 CASSTPGGVEKLFF
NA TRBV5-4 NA CASSPTSGVTGELFF
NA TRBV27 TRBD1 CASSFLRDRINEQYF
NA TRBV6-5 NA CASSYLGGRAEAFF
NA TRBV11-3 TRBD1 CASSPGTGVNTEAFF
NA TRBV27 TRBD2 CATYLRGGSGELFF
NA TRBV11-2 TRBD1 CASSSPQGQTYEQYF
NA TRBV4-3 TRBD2 CASSQRTGLDSTDTQYF
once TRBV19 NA CASSALPNLESGYTF
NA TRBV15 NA CATSRDIHRRDTEAFF
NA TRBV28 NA CASSRAGNRADTQYF
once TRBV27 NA CASSLFGGNSNQPQHF
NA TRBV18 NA CASSGDFSDEQYF
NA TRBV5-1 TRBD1 CASSLEQGQGGTYGYTF
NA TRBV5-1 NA CASRSAVNTEAFF
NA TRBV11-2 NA CASSLERRSEAFF
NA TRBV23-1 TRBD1 CASSQFPQGSYNEQFF
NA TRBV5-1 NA CASSLAFSGGYTF
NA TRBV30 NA CAWRERASRHLYGYTF
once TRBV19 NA CASSPKQATDTQYF
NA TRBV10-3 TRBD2 CAIRAGTSDADTQYF
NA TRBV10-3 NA CAISDRGVNTEAFF
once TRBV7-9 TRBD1 CASSLGGQGRENSPLHF
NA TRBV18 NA CASSPRNGKDEQFF
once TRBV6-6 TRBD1 CASSPTRDRAYNEQFF
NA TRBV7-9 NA CASSLAGQYSGNTIYF
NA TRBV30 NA CAWSGGQETQYF
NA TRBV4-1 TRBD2 CASSERGRWGGDTQYF